This is a list of T cell receptor beta chains from one sample in a study of early T cells in non-severe SARS-CoV-2 infection. TCRdb passed the 5' RACE reads through MiXCR, listing each CDR3 protein once. The data contain some 60,000 distinct CDR3 sequences, approximately 9.3% of them singletons. Sequencing was done on a sample of whole blood. These receptors all come from an adult who was a healthcare worker with PCR-confirmed SARS-CoV-2 infection or an uninfected control (not recorded which). CDR3s include the opening cysteine and the closing phenylalanine or tryptophan. D genes are given only for firm matches. Clone size appears in some rows only: once, few, many, or a class for an expanded clone.

D	J	size	V	CDR3	DNA
TRBD2	TRBJ2-7	many	TRBV3-1	CASRTSGSSREQYF	TGTGCCAGCAGAACTAGCGGGAGCTCCCGTGAGCAGTACTTC
NA	TRBJ2-1	NA	TRBV13	CASSSRKVTRNEQFF	TGTGCCAGCAGCTCTCGTAAAGTTACCCGCAATGAGCAGTTCTTC
NA	TRBJ1-1	NA	TRBV5-1	CASSLVDLNTEAFF	TGCGCCAGCAGCTTGGTGGATTTGAACACTGAAGCTTTCTTT
NA	TRBJ1-1	many	TRBV20-1	CSARVRQTEAFF	TGCAGTGCTAGAGTAAGGCAGACTGAAGCTTTCTTT
TRBD1	TRBJ2-5	many	TRBV14	CASSPFGQGRETQYF	TGTGCCAGCAGCCCATTCGGACAGGGGCGAGAGACCCAGTACTTC
TRBD1	TRBJ1-1	many	TRBV14	CASSYRGLNTEAFF	TGTGCCAGCAGTTACAGGGGTTTGAACACTGAAGCTTTCTTT
TRBD2	TRBJ2-1	few	TRBV4-3	CASSQRFGGGRDEQFF	TGCGCCAGCAGCCAACGATTTGGCGGGGGGAGAGATGAGCAGTTCTTC
TRBD1	TRBJ1-1	once	TRBV5-1	CASSLGQGRRSTEAFF	TGCGCCAGCAGCTTGGGACAGGGGCGGCGGAGCACTGAAGCTTTCTTT
NA	TRBJ2-1	many	TRBV7-2	CASSFRQGAPNEQFF	TGTGCCAGCAGCTTTCGTCAGGGTGCCCCCAATGAGCAGTTCTTC
TRBD2	TRBJ2-2	NA	TRBV7-2	CASSFKTGGTGELFF	TGTGCCAGCAGCTTCAAAACGGGAGGTACCGGGGAGCTGTTTTTT
NA	TRBJ2-1	many	TRBV5-4	CASSFAGLGTYNEQFF	TGTGCCAGCAGCTTCGCAGGGTTAGGGACCTACAATGAGCAGTTCTTC
NA	TRBJ2-5	NA	TRBV4-1	CASRPTGVGQETQYF	TGCGCCAGCAGACCTACTGGGGTAGGCCAAGAGACCCAGTACTTC
TRBD1	TRBJ2-2	NA	TRBV5-5	CASSFLGGTNTGELFF	TGTGCCAGCAGCTTCCTAGGGGGCACGAACACCGGGGAGCTGTTTTTT
TRBD2	TRBJ2-7	few	TRBV5-1	CASSLEAGGYEQYF	TGCGCCAGCAGCTTGGAAGCGGGGGGCTACGAGCAGTACTTC
NA	TRBJ2-5	many	TRBV7-2	CASSTNRETQYF	TGTGCCAGCAGCACAAATCGGGAGACCCAGTACTTC
TRBD1	TRBJ1-4	many	TRBV23-1	CASSRGTGNEKLFF	TGCGCCAGCAGTCGCGGGACAGGGAATGAAAAACTGTTTTTT
NA	TRBJ1-1	many	TRBV27	CASSLNPTFEAFF	TGTGCCAGCAGTTTAAACCCGACATTTGAAGCTTTCTTT
NA	TRBJ1-4	many	TRBV6-6	CASSYAGGSEKLFF	TGTGCCAGCAGTTACGCTGGGGGGAGTGAAAAACTGTTTTTT
TRBD2	TRBJ2-7	many	TRBV2	CASSVPGMTSGSSYEQYF	TGTGCCAGCAGTGTACCCGGGATGACTAGCGGGAGCTCCTACGAGCAGTACTTC
TRBD1	TRBJ1-5	few	TRBV27	CASSWTGAQPQHF	TGTGCCAGCAGTTGGACAGGGGCTCAGCCCCAGCATTTT
NA	TRBJ2-7	NA	TRBV5-6	CASSFVGNSYEQYF	TGTGCCAGCAGCTTCGTCGGGAACTCCTACGAGCAGTACTTC
NA	TRBJ2-7	many	TRBV11-2	CASSSPQHSYEQYF	TGTGCCAGCAGCTCCCCCCAACACTCCTACGAGCAGTACTTC
NA	TRBJ2-5	few	TRBV12-3/TRBV12-4	CASSFDGGETQYF	TGTGCCAGCAGTTTCGACGGAGGGGAGACCCAGTACTTC
NA	TRBJ2-1	many	TRBV5-1	CASSLGSRGNEQFF	TGCGCCAGCAGCTTGGGTAGCAGGGGCAATGAGCAGTTCTTC
TRBD1	TRBJ1-1	many	TRBV2	CASTLLQGVTEAFF	TGTGCCAGCACCTTATTACAGGGGGTCACTGAAGCTTTCTTT